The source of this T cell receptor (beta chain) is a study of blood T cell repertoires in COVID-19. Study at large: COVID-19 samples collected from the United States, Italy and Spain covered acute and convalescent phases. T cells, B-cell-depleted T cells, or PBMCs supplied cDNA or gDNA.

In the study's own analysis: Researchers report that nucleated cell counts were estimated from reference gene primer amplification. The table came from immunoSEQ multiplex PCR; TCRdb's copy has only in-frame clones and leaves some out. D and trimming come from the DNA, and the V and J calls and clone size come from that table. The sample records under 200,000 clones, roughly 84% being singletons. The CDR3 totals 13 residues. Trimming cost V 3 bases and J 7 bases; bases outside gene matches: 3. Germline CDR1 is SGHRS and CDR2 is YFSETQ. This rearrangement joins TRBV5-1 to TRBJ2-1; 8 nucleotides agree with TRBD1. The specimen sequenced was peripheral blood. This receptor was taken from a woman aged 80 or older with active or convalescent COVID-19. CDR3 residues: CASSYDRGNEQFF. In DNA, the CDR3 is TGCGCCAGCAGCTACGACAGGGGAAATGAGCAGTTCTTC. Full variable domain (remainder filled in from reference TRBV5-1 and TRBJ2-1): KAGVTQTPRYLIKTRGQQVTLSCSPISGHRSVSWYQQTPGQGLQFLFEYFSETQRNKGNFPGRFSGRQFSNSRSEMNVSTLELGDSALYLCASSYDRGNEQFFGPGTRLTVL.